What follows are 17 T cell receptor beta chains derived from one specimen sequenced in a study of beta chain features in type 1 diabetes. The study reverse transcribed the entire isolated RNA, so it sequenced expressed TCRB transcripts. The data were produced by immunoSEQ multiplex PCR, yet TCRdb's version contains in-frame clones alone and is incomplete. This sample yields just over 450,000 clones, of which 30% are seen a single time; around 0.065% belongs to the top ten. The sample was naive CD4+ T cells from blood. The receptors originated from a man younger than 35 in good health.

The chain uses TRBV10-3 and TRBJ2-1; 7 bases line up with TRBD2. CDR1 ENHRY and CDR2 SYGVKD come from the germline V gene. The CDR3 is made up of 15 amino acids. The ends lost 4 bases at V and 8 bases at J; junction bases unmatched: 11. The CDR3, as DNA: TGTGCCATCAGTGGCGGGAGTGGTGCCTGGGATGAGCAGTTCTTC. Protein: CAISGGSGAWDEQFF.

This clone was counted only a few times. The rearrangement links TRBV25-1 to TRBJ1-1; no reliable D call. CDR3 length: 12 residues. V dropped 7 bases and J dropped 4 bases, with 10 bases sitting between them. Looked up from germline, CDR1 is MGHDK and CDR2 is SYGVNS. This CDR3 is CASNLDGTEAFF. The CDR3 bases are TGTGCCAGCAATCTGGACGGCACTGAAGCTTTCTTT.

This clone has a handful of counts. The CDR3 DNA sequence: TGCGCCAGCAGCTGGGACAGCTCCTACAATGAGCAGTTCTTC. Translating gives CASSWDSSYNEQFF. The chain has TRBV5-1 and TRBJ2-1; 7 nucleotides line up with TRBD1. The CDR3 has 14 residues. J was trimmed by 0 bases and V by 3 bases; bases with no gene match: 0. CDR1 and CDR2 from the germline V gene are SGHRS and YFSETQ.

This clone was found a few times. The sample holds other DNA sequences that translate to the same CDR3. The V and J genes are TRBV30 and TRBJ2-1; possible D gene TRBD1, 5 bases. Germline CDR1 reads GTSNPN; CDR2 reads SVGIG (reference sequence). Deletions cut 0 bases from V and 7 bases from J, with 10 bases between. This CDR3 comprises 13 residues. The DNA of the CDR3 is TGTGCCTGGAGTGTACGGGCAGGGAATGAGCAGTTCTTC. It is translated as CAWSVRAGNEQFF.

V usage is TRBV29-1 and J usage is TRBJ2-1; 9 bases agree with TRBD2. The germline CDR1 and CDR2 sequences are SQVTM and ANQGSEA. The CDR3 is 15 amino acids. After removal of 8 bases from V and 7 bases from J, the junction contained 15 bases not matched to a gene. Here the CDR3 reads CSSPQGSGRKNEQFF. The CDR3 region has the DNA TGCAGCTCCCCCCAGGGGAGCGGGAGGAAAAATGAGCAGTTCTTC.

This chain uses TRBV4-3 with TRBJ2-4, with 7 bases that match TRBD1. This CDR3 contains 18 residues. Trimming cost V 2 bases and J 0 bases; bases outside gene matches: 10. The V gene's germline CDR1 is LGHNA and CDR2 YSLEER. The CDR3 spells CASSQSTQGPLAKNIQYF. CDR3 sequence (DNA): TGCGCCAGCAGCCAATCAACACAGGGGCCGCTAGCCAAAAACATTCAGTACTTC.

This chain joins TRBV19 and TRBJ2-1; D perhaps matches TRBD2 (5 bases). V was clipped by 7 bases and J by 4 bases, with 17 bases between them. Germline lookup yields CDR1 LNHDA and CDR2 SQIVND (reference sequence). This CDR3 has 15 residues. CDR3 sequence (DNA): TGTGCCAGTACCCCGGCCGGAGGCACATACAATGAGCAGTTCTTC. Translating gives CASTPAGGTYNEQFF.

Comments on this clone: This CDR3 is also generated by other DNA sequences in the sample. The chain has TRBV7-2 and TRBJ2-1; 11 bases agree with TRBD2. Germline lookup yields CDR1 SGHTA and CDR2 FQGNSA. V trimming: 5 bases; J trimming: 6 bases; junction bases outside the gene matches: 6. This CDR3 region has 15 residues. CDR3 sequence: CASSLGLAGSNEQFF. For the CDR3, the DNA is TGTGCCAGCAGCCTTGGACTAGCGGGTTCCAATGAGCAGTTCTTC.

The chain is built from TRBV7-9 and TRBJ2-7; 12 bases are a match to TRBD1. The V segment lost 5 bases and the J segment 5 bases; nucleotides outside the gene matches: 4. The CDR3 is made up of 14 amino acids. CDR1 is SEHNR, CDR2 FQNEAQ, per germline (reference sequence). The CDR3, as DNA: TGTGCCAGCAGCCTGGGACAGGGGGCTAACGAGCAGTACTTC. Residues: CASSLGQGANEQYF.

This chain links TRBV15 with TRBJ2-3; 10 bases map to TRBD2. Per germline, CDR1 LNHNV and CDR2 YYDKDF (reference sequence). V was pared by 0 bases and J by 5 bases, with 5 bases of the junction left unmatched. The CDR3 loop spans 16 amino acids. As DNA, the CDR3 is TGTGCCACCAGCAGAGATCCTAGCGGGAGTGGAGATACGCAGTATTTT. Encoded protein: CATSRDPSGSGDTQYF. The full variable domain, in which reference TRBV15 and TRBJ2-3 provide the parts outside the CDR3, is DAMVIQNPRYQVTQFGKPVTLSCSQTLNHNVMYWYQQKSSQAPKLLFHYYDKDFNNEADTPDNFQSRRPNTSFCFLDIRSPGLGDTAMYLCATSRDPSGSGDTQYFGPGTRLTVL.

The V and J genes are TRBV7-9 and TRBJ2-1, with 7 bases matching TRBD1. J gave up 0 bases and V 5 bases, and 4 bases lay outside the gene matches. This CDR3 contains 15 residues. CDR1 SEHNR and CDR2 FQNEAQ come from the germline V gene (reference sequence). The DNA for the CDR3 is TGTGCCAGCAGCGGACAGGAACGCTCCTACAATGAGCAGTTCTTC. Protein product: CASSGQERSYNEQFF.

This clone has just a few counts. The rearrangement uses TRBV4-3 and TRBJ2-1; D unresolved. The germline V and J ends were trimmed by 0 bases and 5 bases, with 17 bases remaining between them. The CDR3 covers 17 residues. Germline CDR1 LGHNA, CDR2 YSLEER. CDR3 residues: CASSQDIPAANDNEQFF. The CDR3 DNA reads as TGCGCCAGCAGCCAAGATATCCCGGCGGCCAACGACAATGAGCAGTTCTTC.

The sample holds a few counts of this clone. V and J are TRBV2 and TRBJ2-3; D not certain. Germline CDR1 is SNHLY and CDR2 is FYNNEI. The CDR3 spans 12 residues. Trimming took off 6 bases at V and 6 bases at J, with 10 bases between the two ends. Here the CDR3 DNA reads TGTGCCAGCAGCGGATCCTCGGATACGCAGTATTTT. It codes for CASSGSSDTQYF.

V gene TRBV4-1 combines with J gene TRBJ2-7, with D tentatively TRBD1 (6 bases). Per germline, CDR1 MGHRA and CDR2 YSYEKL. V lost 3 bases, J lost 6 bases, and 12 bases lay in between. The CDR3 length is 13 residues. As DNA, the CDR3 is TGCGCCAGCAGCCAGGCAGGGGTGGGCGAGCAGTACTTC. It codes for CASSQAGVGEQYF.

As to this clone: The sample holds other DNA sequences that translate to the same CDR3. The J gene is TRBJ1-1, the V gene TRBV18, with D tentatively TRBD1 (6 bases). The CDR3 totals 14 residues. Trimming removed 3 bases from V and 0 bases from J, with 8 bases in between. The germline V gene has CDR1 KGHSH and CDR2 LQKENI. The DNA of the CDR3 is TGTGCCAGCTCACCTGGACAGTTGAACACTGAAGCTTTCTTT. Translating gives CASSPGQLNTEAFF.

A few counts support this clone. The J gene is TRBJ2-7, the V gene TRBV10-3; D remains ambiguous. V was cut by 4 bases and J by 3 bases, with 10 bases left in between. Germline loops: CDR1 ENHRY, CDR2 SYGVKD. The length of the CDR3 is 13 residues. The CDR3 DNA reads TGTGCCATCAGTGTTCAGAACATCTACGAGCAGTACTTC. Translation gives CAISVQNIYEQYF.

This clone has more than one count but fewer than ten. V and J are TRBV29-1 and TRBJ2-7; D is ambiguous. This CDR3 spans 11 amino acids. Germline CDR1 reads SQVTM; CDR2 reads ANQGSEA. CDR3 coding DNA: TGCAGTGTAAGGGTCACCTACGAGCAGTACTTC. As protein: CSVRVTYEQYF.